The 19 T cell receptor beta chains in this list originate from one sample, sequenced in a study of blood T cells in healthy people across ages. Sample-barcoded 5' priming and a J-beta primer mix drove a second PCR of roughly 6 to 12 cycles. TCRdb redid the calling of the 5' RACE reads with MiXCR, one entry per CDR3 protein. The table lists 600,000 or so distinct CDR3 sequences, around 48% of them singletons. Sequences were obtained from blood. All receptors derive from a man at least 80 years old in good health.

CDR3 nucleotides: TGTGCCAGCACCCGACTAGCGAGGGAGACCCAGTACTTC. It is translated as CASTRLARETQYF. The chain is built from TRBV6-2 or TRBV6-3 and TRBJ2-5, with 8 nucleotides matching TRBD2. V trimming: 7 bases; J trimming: 5 bases; junction bases outside the gene matches: 6. Germline CDR1 is MNHEY and CDR2 is SVGEGT. This CDR3 has 13 residues.

The rearrangement uses TRBV9 and TRBJ2-1; possible D gene TRBD2, 5 bases. This CDR3 contains 12 residues. V lost 4 bases, J lost 9 bases, and 11 bases lay in between. Germline-derived CDR1 and CDR2 are SGDLS and YYNGEE. CDR3: CASSRTSFEQFF. In nucleotides, the CDR3 is TGTGCCAGCAGCCGTACTAGTTTTGAGCAGTTCTTC.

This clonotype came up once. The chain uses TRBV5-5 and TRBJ1-5; D is undetermined. Germline CDR1 and CDR2: SGHKS and YYEKEE (reference sequence). The CDR3 extends over 15 amino acids. Trimming left V 4 bases short and J 3 bases short, with 14 bases between. The CDR3 DNA sequence: TGTGCCAGCAGCCAGACACCCTATCCCAATCAGCCCCAGCATTTT. Translated, it gives CASSQTPYPNQPQHF.

V is TRBV24-1 and J is TRBJ1-2, with a tentative D call TRBD1 (5 bases). Looked up from germline, CDR1 is KGHDR and CDR2 is SFDVKD. The V end was cut by 4 bases, the J end by 8 bases, with 16 bases between. The length of the CDR3 is 14 residues. CDR3 sequence: CATSERRGRDGYTF. The DNA of the CDR3 is TGTGCCACCAGTGAGAGACGGGGGAGGGACGGCTACACCTTC.

The J gene is TRBJ1-2, the V gene TRBV29-1; D gene unclear. The germline CDR1 and CDR2 sequences are SQVTM and ANQGSEA. The length of the CDR3 is 11 residues. V lost 1 base and J lost 4, with 4 bases in between. The CDR3 DNA reads TGCAGCGTTGAAGCAATCTATGGCTACACCTTC. Translation gives CSVEAIYGYTF.

This clonotype has more than one count but fewer than ten. This chain connects TRBV29-1 to TRBJ2-3; possible D gene TRBD2, 5 bases. V lost 4 bases and J 0 bases, leaving 11 bases between the germline ends. The CDR3 length is 14 residues. The germline V gene encodes CDR1 SQVTM and CDR2 ANQGSEA. The CDR3 loop is CSVGTATSTDTQYF. In nucleotides, the CDR3 is TGCAGCGTTGGGACTGCGACTAGCACAGATACGCAGTATTTT.

This clonotype was seen many times. The junction differs from germline at one of its ends, possibly a read error. V gene TRBV7-7 combines with J gene TRBJ2-7; D remains ambiguous. Per the germline V gene, CDR1 is SSHAT and CDR2 is FNYEAQ (reference sequence). The CDR3 is 13 amino acids. The CDR3 coding sequence is TGTGCTAGCAGCTTAACCGCCTCCTACGAGCAGTACTTC. It translates to CASSLTASYEQYF.

V usage is TRBV3-1 and J usage is TRBJ1-1; D possibly corresponds to TRBD1 (6 bases). There are 15 residues in the CDR3. CDR1 and CDR2 (germline): LGHDT, YNNKEL (reference sequence). V lost 3 bases and J 5 bases, leaving 16 bases between the germline ends. The CDR3 DNA reads TGTGCCAGCAGCCATACTCAGGGGCCAGGGACTGAAGCTTTCTTT. Protein product: CASSHTQGPGTEAFF.

This clonotype was counted a few times. The chain is built from TRBV7-2 and TRBJ2-1; the D gene is possibly TRBD1 (5 bases). CDR3 length: 15 amino acids. The V gene's germline CDR1 is SGHTA and CDR2 FQGNSA. Between the trimmed V and J ends, which lost 5 bases and 0 bases, there was a span of 11 bases. CDR3 in DNA: TGTGCCAGCAGCCAAGGACACTCCTCCTACAATGAGCAGTTCTTC. Its protein product is CASSQGHSSYNEQFF. Full variable domain (rest looked up from reference TRBV7-2 and TRBJ2-1): GAGVSQSPSNKVTEKGKDVELRCDPISGHTALYWYRQSLGQGLEFLIYFQGNSAPDKSGLPSDRFSAERTGGSVSTLTIQRTQQEDSAVYLCASSQGHSSYNEQFFGPGTRLTVL.

This clonotype was seen many times. The rearrangement links TRBV6-6 to TRBJ1-6; D is unclear. V was pared by 6 bases and J by 16 bases, with 16 bases between. Germline lookup yields CDR1 MNHNY and CDR2 SVGAGI (reference sequence). The CDR3 totals 12 residues. The CDR3 sequence is CASRLKEEPLHF. CDR3 DNA: TGTGCCAGCAGGCTTAAAGAGGAGCCTCTCCACTTT.

The chain has TRBV24-1 and TRBJ2-3, with a possible D match to TRBD1 (6 bases). The germline gives CDR1 KGHDR, CDR2 SFDVKD. This CDR3 spans 13 amino acids. Deletions cut 6 bases from V and 5 bases from J, with 11 bases between. The DNA for the CDR3 is TGTGCCACCAGTCGTGCAGGGGTAGATACGCAGTATTTT. Its protein is CATSRAGVDTQYF.

This rearrangement joins TRBV7-9 to TRBJ2-2; D perhaps matches TRBD2 (7 bases). Germline V CDR1 and CDR2: SEHNR, FQNEAQ (reference sequence). Between the trimmed V and J ends, which lost 5 bases and 6 bases, there was a span of 13 bases. The CDR3 length is 14 residues. The CDR3 sequence is CASSPRGGSGELFF. The CDR3 DNA is TGTGCCAGCAGCCCTAGGGGGGGATCCGGGGAGCTGTTTTTT. Complete variable domain (other parts from reference TRBV7-9 and TRBJ2-2): DTGVSQNPRHKITKRGQNVTFRCDPISEHNRLYWYRQTLGQGPEFLTYFQNEAQLEKSRLLSDRFSAERPKGSFSTLEIQRTEQGDSAMYLCASSPRGGSGELFFGEGSRLTVL.

This clonotype came up many times. This rearrangement joins TRBV9 to TRBJ2-1; D uncertain. Germline V CDR1 and CDR2: SGDLS, YYNGEE. The V end was cut by 4 bases, the J end by 10 bases, with 21 bases between. This CDR3 is built from 15 residues. The CDR3 nucleotides read TGTGCCAGCAGCCCCAACTCCTTGCCCTTCGAAGAGCAGTTCTTC. Amino acid sequence: CASSPNSLPFEEQFF.

The chain carries TRBV20-1 and TRBJ1-1; a weak D match, TRBD1 (5 bases). Germline V gene lookup returns CDR1 DFQATT and CDR2 SNEGSKA (reference sequence). V lost 3 bases and J 3 bases, leaving 8 bases between the germline ends. The CDR3 has 12 amino acids. CDR3 residues: CSASRGDTEAFF. The CDR3 DNA reads as TGCAGTGCTAGTCGGGGGGACACTGAAGCTTTCTTT.

This clonotype was counted a few times. The chain employs TRBV9 and TRBJ1-6; D gene uncertain. From germline, CDR1 is SGDLS and CDR2 YYNGEE. V lost 4 bases and J lost 1, with 9 bases in between. The CDR3 runs 15 residues. CDR3 sequence reads: CASSTRESYNSPLHF. In nucleotides, the CDR3 is TGTGCCAGCAGCACAAGGGAATCCTATAATTCACCCCTCCACTTT.

V and J are TRBV20-1 and TRBJ2-7; a weak D match, TRBD2 (6 bases). The germline V and J ends were trimmed by 1 base and 10 bases, with 11 bases remaining between them. This CDR3 has 11 amino acids. CDR1 and CDR2 from the germline V gene are DFQATT and SNEGSKA (reference sequence). CDR3 region: CSARVGGNQYF. Written as DNA, the CDR3 is TGCAGTGCTAGAGTGGGGGGTAACCAGTACTTC.

CDR3 in DNA: TGCAGTGCTAGCCAAGATCCGAGCACAGATACGCAGTATTTT. The encoded protein is CSASQDPSTDTQYF. The rearrangement uses TRBV20-1 and TRBJ2-3; D is ambiguous. Germline V gives CDR1 DFQATT, CDR2 SNEGSKA (reference sequence). V dropped 3 bases and J dropped 0 bases, with 10 bases sitting between them. There are 14 residues in the CDR3.

V usage is TRBV24-1 and J usage is TRBJ2-2; 7 bases are shared with TRBD1. Germline assignment: CDR1 KGHDR and CDR2 SFDVKD. The trim removed 4 bases at V and 4 bases at J, leaving 2 bases unmatched. The CDR3 has 14 amino acids. The CDR3 here is CATSDPGGTGELFF. CDR3 in DNA: TGTGCCACCAGTGACCCAGGGGGCACCGGGGAGCTGTTTTTT.

This clonotype has a handful of counts. The J gene is TRBJ2-3, the V gene TRBV6-6; 14 nucleotides agree with TRBD2. This CDR3 is 17 amino acids long. CDR1 and CDR2 (germline): MNHNY, SVGAGI (reference sequence). Trimming took 6 bases from V and 3 from J; bases not matched to a gene: 8. The CDR3 region has the DNA TGTGCCAGCAGGAGAGGGGGACTAGCGGGGGAAACAGATACGCAGTATTTT. Translation: CASRRGGLAGETDTQYF.